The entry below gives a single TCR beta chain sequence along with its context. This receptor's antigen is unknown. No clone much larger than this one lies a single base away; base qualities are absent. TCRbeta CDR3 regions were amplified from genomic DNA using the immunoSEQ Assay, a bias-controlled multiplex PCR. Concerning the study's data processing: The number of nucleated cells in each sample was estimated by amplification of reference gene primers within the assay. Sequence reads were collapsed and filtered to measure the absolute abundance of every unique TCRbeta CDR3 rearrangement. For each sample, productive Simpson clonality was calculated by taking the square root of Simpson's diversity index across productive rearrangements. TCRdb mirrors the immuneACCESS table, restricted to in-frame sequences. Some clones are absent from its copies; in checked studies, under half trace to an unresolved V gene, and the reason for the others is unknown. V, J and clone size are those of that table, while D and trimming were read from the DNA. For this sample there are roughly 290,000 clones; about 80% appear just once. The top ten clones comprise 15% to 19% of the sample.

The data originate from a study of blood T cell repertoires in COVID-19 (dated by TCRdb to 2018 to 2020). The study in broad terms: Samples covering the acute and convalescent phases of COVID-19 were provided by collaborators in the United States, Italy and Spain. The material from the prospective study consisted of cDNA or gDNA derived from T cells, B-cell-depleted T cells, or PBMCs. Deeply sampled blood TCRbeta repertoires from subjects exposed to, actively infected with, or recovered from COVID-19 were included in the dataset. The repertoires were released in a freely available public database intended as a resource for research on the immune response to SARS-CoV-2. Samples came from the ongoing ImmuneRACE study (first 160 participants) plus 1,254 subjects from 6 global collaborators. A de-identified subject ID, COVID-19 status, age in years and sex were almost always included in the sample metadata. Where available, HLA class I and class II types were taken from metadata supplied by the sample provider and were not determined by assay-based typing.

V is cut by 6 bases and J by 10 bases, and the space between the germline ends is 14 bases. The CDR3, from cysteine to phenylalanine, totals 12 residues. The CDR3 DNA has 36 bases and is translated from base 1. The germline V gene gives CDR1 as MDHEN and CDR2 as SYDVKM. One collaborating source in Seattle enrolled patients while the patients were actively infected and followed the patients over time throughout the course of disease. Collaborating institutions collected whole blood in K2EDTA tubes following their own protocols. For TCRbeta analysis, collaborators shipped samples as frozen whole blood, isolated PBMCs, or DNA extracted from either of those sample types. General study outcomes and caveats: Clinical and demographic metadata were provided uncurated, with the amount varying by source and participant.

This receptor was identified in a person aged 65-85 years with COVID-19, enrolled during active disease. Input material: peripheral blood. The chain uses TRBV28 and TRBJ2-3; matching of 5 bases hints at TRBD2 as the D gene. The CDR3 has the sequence CASRTLFGAQYF. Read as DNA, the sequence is TGTGCCAGCAGAACCCTTTTCGGGGCGCAGTATTTT. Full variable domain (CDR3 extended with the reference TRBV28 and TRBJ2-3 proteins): DVKVTQSSRYLVKRTGEKVFLECVQDMDHENMFWYRQDPGLGLRLIYFSYDVKMKEKGDIPEGYSVSREKKERFSLILESASTNQTSMYLCASRTLFGAQYFGPGTRLTVL.